This T cell receptor beta chain was identified during a study of shared clonotypes between healthy human individuals (dated by TCRdb to the early 2020s). For the study in its entirety: Two women and a few men aged 18 to 49 years were included in the cohort. For each donor, three plates each were used for CD4 naive and CD4 memory, two plates were used for CD8 naive, and one plate was used for CD8 memory. To estimate repertoire size and how much clonotype sharing occurs between individuals, the study deeply sequenced the blood TCR repertoires of several healthy adults. Different laboratories and diverse techniques were used to prepare libraries and sequence TCR repertoires, to increase sequencing depth and limit assay-specific biases. Per donor, leukapheresis produced somewhere between about 0.94 and 9 billion PBMCs.

Using the deep immunoSEQ assay, multiplex PCR amplified TCR CDR3 regions from genomic DNA. Extracted genomic DNA from each cell subset was distributed evenly across all wells of several immunoSEQ 96-well plates, and each plate was treated as a replicate. For sorted subsets, approximately 210 ng of genomic DNA, equivalent to roughly 30,000 T cell genomes, went into each replicate PCR. The purified libraries were quantified using a Qubit 3.0 fluorometer, sized with a Bioanalyzer 2100, and then quantified again using the KAPA Library Quantification kit. Every immunoSEQ 96-well plate was sequenced on a dedicated single-read 150-cycle Illumina NextSeq 550 flow cell. The paper's processing steps were these. Because only junctional sequences without quality scores were contained in the immunoSEQ output, filtering matching that applied to full-length reads could not be performed. To assign V/J genes and CDR3, sequences were annotated using PyIR, a Python wrapper for IgBLAST v1.9, with IMGT germline references. Reads were filtered out if the reads had weak V/J assignments (E-value above 1e-6), no CDR3, stop codons, out-of-frame junctions, or ambiguous translated residues. V3J clonotypes were defined as sequences sharing an identical inferred V gene, J gene, and CDR3 amino acid sequence. To compute the percentage overlap between repertoires, the number of shared unique clonotypes was divided by the size of the smaller repertoire. Richness of each repertoire was evaluated using RTK rarefaction, the Chao1 estimator, and Recon v2.1 estimates of unobserved clonotypes. For all TCRbeta clonotypes obtained by the gDNA method from several donors, generation probabilities were computed with OLGA. TCRdb took this table from immuneACCESS and kept in-frame rearrangements with V and J called. Such tables lack part of the clones; where checked against another copy, unresolved V genes explain under half of the gap, and the rest is unexplained. V and J calls and clone size are as listed in that table; D and trimming were resolved from the DNA. This sample gives 200,000 to 250,000 clones in total; just over 65% of them show up just once. 8.5% to 14% of the sample comes from the top ten.

Broad study findings and their caveats: Pairwise subsampling indicated that sequencing depth was expected to affect the degree of clonotype sharing among donors. The genetic and exposure-history diversity represented was limited by the small number of donors. Only blood was sampled, and tissue TCR repertoires likely differ from those in blood. Incomplete sequencing was indicated by rarefaction of sorted-subset datasets, despite the large sequencing depth. Sharing across four donors was observed for around 5% of naive CD4, 3% to 3.5% of naive CD8, roughly 2.3% of memory CD4, and roughly 0.43% of memory CD8 clonotypes. Naive subsets generally had larger estimated clonotype richness than memory subsets. Compared with non-shared clonotypes, the clonotypes found in all four sorted-subset donors had higher generation probabilities.

This clone turned up a few times. Its antigen remains undetermined. Per-base qualities were not stored, and no clone one base away is much larger. CDR3 length: 14 amino acids, cysteine to phenylalanine. This entry keeps only the CDR3 DNA: 42 bases, framed from base 1. V is shortened by 3 bases, J by 5 bases, and the region joining them spans 13 bases. From the germline V gene, CDR1 is KGHSH and CDR2 is LQKENI. Healthy HIV-negative adults with no recently reported acute infections or vaccinations were included as donors. Every donor was a Caucasian adult living in Nashville, Tennessee, USA. Magnetic negative selection was used to enrich CD4+ T cells, after which naive cells were positively selected on CD45RA and the negative fraction became the memory subset. Blood was collected by leukapheresis, and PBMCs were isolated by Ficoll-Histopaque density gradient centrifugation and then cryopreserved in liquid nitrogen vapor phase. Purity and quantity of every magnetically sorted T cell population were checked by analytical flow cytometry. Genomic DNA was isolated from every sorted fraction and measured by UV absorbance on a Nanodrop 2000c.

The TCR was taken from a man aged 30 to 39 in good health. Here the chain combines TRBV18 and TRBJ2-5; no D gene can be assigned with confidence. Sequencing was performed on memory CD4+ T cells sorted from blood. The label giving this sample's cell subset or site can be read as: CD45RA-negative fraction. The CDR3 sequence is CASSPSGMGETQYF. The sequence in DNA is TGTGCCAGCTCACCCTCCGGTATGGGCGAGACCCAGTACTTC.